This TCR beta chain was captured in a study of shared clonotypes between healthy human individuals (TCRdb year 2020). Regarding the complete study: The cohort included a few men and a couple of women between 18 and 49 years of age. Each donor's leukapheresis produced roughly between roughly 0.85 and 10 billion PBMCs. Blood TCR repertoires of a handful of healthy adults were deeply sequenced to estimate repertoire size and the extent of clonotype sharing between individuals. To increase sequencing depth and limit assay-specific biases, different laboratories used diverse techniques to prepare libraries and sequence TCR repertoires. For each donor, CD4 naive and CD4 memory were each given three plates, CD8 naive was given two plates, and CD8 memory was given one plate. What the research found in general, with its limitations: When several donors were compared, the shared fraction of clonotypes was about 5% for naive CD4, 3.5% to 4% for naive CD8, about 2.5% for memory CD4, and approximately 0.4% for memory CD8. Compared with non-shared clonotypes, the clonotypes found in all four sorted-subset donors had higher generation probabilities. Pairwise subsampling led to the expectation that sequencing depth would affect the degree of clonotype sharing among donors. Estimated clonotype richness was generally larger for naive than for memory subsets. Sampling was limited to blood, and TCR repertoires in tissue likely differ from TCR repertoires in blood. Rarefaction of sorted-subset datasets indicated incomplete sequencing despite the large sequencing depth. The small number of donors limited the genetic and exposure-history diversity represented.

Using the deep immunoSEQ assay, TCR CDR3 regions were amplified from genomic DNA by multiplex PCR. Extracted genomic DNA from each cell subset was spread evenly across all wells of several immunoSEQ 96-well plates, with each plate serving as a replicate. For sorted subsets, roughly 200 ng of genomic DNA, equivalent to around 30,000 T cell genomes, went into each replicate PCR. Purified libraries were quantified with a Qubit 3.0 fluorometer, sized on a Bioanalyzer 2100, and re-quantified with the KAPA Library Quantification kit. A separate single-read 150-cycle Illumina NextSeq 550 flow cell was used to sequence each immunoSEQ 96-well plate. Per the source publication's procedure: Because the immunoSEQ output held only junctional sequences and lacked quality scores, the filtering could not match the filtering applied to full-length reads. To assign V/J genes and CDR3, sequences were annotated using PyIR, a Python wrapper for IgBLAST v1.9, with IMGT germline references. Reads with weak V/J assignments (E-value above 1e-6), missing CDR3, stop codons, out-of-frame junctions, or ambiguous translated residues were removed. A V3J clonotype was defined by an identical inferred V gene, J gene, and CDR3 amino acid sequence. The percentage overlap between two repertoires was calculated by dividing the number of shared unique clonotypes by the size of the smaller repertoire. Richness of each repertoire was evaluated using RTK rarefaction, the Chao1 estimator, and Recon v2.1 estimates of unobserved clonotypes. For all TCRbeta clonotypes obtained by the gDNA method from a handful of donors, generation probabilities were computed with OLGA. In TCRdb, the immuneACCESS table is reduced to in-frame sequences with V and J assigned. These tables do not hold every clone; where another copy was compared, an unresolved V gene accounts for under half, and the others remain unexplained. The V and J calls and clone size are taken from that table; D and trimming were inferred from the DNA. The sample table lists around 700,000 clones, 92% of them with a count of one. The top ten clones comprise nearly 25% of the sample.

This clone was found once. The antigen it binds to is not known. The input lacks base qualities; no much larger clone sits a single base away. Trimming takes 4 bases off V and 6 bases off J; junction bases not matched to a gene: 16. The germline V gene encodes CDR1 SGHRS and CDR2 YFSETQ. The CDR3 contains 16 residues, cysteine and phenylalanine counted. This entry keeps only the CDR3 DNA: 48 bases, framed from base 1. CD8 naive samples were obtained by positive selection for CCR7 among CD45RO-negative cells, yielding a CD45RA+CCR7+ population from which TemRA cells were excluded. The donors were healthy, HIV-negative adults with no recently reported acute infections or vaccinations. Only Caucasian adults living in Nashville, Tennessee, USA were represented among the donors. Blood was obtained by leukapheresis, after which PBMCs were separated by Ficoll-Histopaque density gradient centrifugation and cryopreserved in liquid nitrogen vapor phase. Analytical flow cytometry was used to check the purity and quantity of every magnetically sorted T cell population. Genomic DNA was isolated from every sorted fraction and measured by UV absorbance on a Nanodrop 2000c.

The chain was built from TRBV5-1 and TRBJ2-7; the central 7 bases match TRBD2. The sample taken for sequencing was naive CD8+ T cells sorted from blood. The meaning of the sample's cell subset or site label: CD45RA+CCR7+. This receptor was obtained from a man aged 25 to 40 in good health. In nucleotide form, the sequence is TGCGCCAGCAGCCCCGCGGGACTATCCGAGATGGTCGAGCAGTACTTC. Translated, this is CASSPAGLSEMVEQYF. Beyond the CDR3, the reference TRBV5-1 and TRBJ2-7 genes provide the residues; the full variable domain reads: KAGVTQTPRYLIKTRGQQVTLSCSPISGHRSVSWYQQTPGQGLQFLFEYFSETQRNKGNFPGRFSGRQFSNSRSEMNVSTLELGDSALYLCASSPAGLSEMVEQYFGPGTRLTVT.